This entry describes one T cell receptor beta chain. Its antigen is currently unknown. Trimming shortened V by 7 bases and J by 4 bases, and 16 bases separated the two germline ends. The CDR3 contains 14 residues. The germline gives CDR1 SNHLY, CDR2 FYNNEI. This sample is drawn from a study of cytomegalovirus exposure and HLA in healthy donors. Findings and limits, study-wide: Cytomegalovirus-associated TCR beta chains were listed, numbering some 150.

PCR employed 60 Vbeta and 13 Jbeta primers. TCRdb's copy holds only in-frame clones and misses some; the assay was immunoSEQ multiplex PCR. In the table there are around 140,000 clones, 75% to 90% of which are singletons. Sequenced: PBMCs. This sequence was found in a woman in her twenties or thirties in good health and CMV-seronegative. The J gene is TRBJ2-5, the V gene TRBV2, with D possibly being TRBD2 (7 bases). CDR3 sequence reads: CASKGLGGPETQYF. The CDR3 DNA is TGTGCCAGCAAGGGGCTGGGGGGGCCAGAGACCCAGTACTTC.